Below are 8 T cell receptor beta chains sequenced from a single sample in a study of shared clonotypes between healthy human individuals. The assay was immunoSEQ multiplex PCR, and TCRdb's table has in-frame clones only and misses some. This sample has approximately 2.4 million clones, with under 97% found just once. Source material: naive CD4+ T cells sorted from blood. Subset indicated: CD45RA+ positively selected. The receptors shown here come from a man younger than 35 in good health.

In the case of this clone: Other DNA sequences in this sample translate to the same CDR3. J is TRBJ2-3 and V is TRBV18; a possible D gene is TRBD2 (6 bases). V gave up 6 bases and J gave up 0 bases, with 10 bases separating them. The CDR3 is 14 amino acids. The germline CDR1 and CDR2 sequences are KGHSH and LQKENI. As DNA, the CDR3 is TGTGCCAGCTCCCTGGGACTTAGCACAGATACGCAGTATTTT. Translation gives CASSLGLSTDTQYF. Full variable domain (outside the CDR3, taken from reference TRBV18 and TRBJ2-3): NAGVMQNPRHLVRRRGQEARLRCSPMKGHSHVYWYRQLPEEGLKFMVYLQKENIIDESGMPKERFSAEFPKEGPSILRIQQVVRGDSAAYFCASSLGLSTDTQYFGPGTRLTVL.

The rearrangement links TRBV29-1 to TRBJ2-6; 9 bases fit TRBD1. V lost 5 bases and J lost 0; bases outside the gene matches: 8. The V gene's germline CDR1 is SQVTM and CDR2 ANQGSEA. The CDR3 is made up of 17 amino acids. The CDR3 here is CSVSSQGATSGANVLTF. The CDR3 DNA reads TGCAGCGTTTCGTCACAGGGGGCAACCTCTGGGGCCAACGTCCTGACTTTC. Using reference TRBV29-1 and TRBJ2-6 for the parts outside the CDR3, the full variable domain is SAVISQKPSRDICQRGTSLTIQCQVDSQVTMMFWYRQQPGQSLTLIATANQGSEATYESGFVIDKFPISRPNLTFSTLTVSNMSPEDSSIYLCSVSSQGATSGANVLTFGAGSRLTVL.

The chain has TRBV6-1 and TRBJ2-6; perhaps D is TRBD1 or TRBD2 (5 bases each). The CDR3 runs 16 residues. The germline gives CDR1 MNHNS, CDR2 SASEGT. Trimming left V 0 bases short and J 0 bases short, with 6 bases between. DNA of the CDR3: TGTGCCAGCAGTGAAGCGAGGGGCTCTGGGGCCAACGTCCTGACTTTC. This encodes CASSEARGSGANVLTF.

The chain joins TRBV6-5 to TRBJ1-5; tentative D call: TRBD1 (5 bases). The germline V gene encodes CDR1 MNHEY and CDR2 SVGAGI. Between the trimmed V and J ends, which lost 5 bases and 1 base, there was a span of 12 bases. The CDR3 has 15 amino acids. CDR3: CASSRIRDSNQPQHF. The DNA for the CDR3 is TGTGCCAGCAGTCGGATCCGGGACAGCAATCAGCCCCAGCATTTT.

This CDR3 is CASRRTIGNQPQHF. As DNA, the CDR3 is TGTGCCAGCAGACGGACAATCGGCAATCAGCCCCAGCATTTT. This chain joins TRBV6-5 and TRBJ1-5; TRBD1 might be the D (5 bases). Trimming cost V 6 bases and J 2 bases, with 11 bases left between them. Germline V lookup: CDR1 MNHEY, CDR2 SVGAGI. The CDR3 spans 14 residues.

For this clone: Other DNA sequences of this sample code for an identical CDR3. The gene calls are TRBV28 and TRBJ2-2; D unresolved. The CDR3 spans 12 residues. V was trimmed by 8 bases and J by 1 base, leaving 5 bases between them. The V gene's germline CDR1 is MDHEN and CDR2 SYDVKM. This CDR3 is CASGENTGELFF. The DNA for the CDR3 is TGTGCCAGCGGAGAGAACACCGGGGAGCTGTTTTTT.

Only one count was recorded for this clone. J is TRBJ2-3 and V is TRBV4-3; 13 nucleotides line up with TRBD2. The CDR3 contains 19 residues. After removal of 0 bases from V and 3 bases from J, the junction contained 9 bases not matched to a gene. Germline assignment: CDR1 LGHNA and CDR2 YSLEER. The CDR3 region has the DNA TGCGCCAGCAGCCAAGATATTCCCCCGACTAGCGGGAGGACAGATACGCAGTATTTT. Its protein product is CASSQDIPPTSGRTDTQYF.

J is TRBJ2-7 and V is TRBV19, with 7 bases that match TRBD1. After removal of 4 bases from V and 5 bases from J, the junction contained 5 bases not matched to a gene. The CDR3 runs to 13 residues. CDR1 LNHDA and CDR2 SQIVND come from the germline V gene (reference sequence). CDR3 region: CASSRQGSNEQYF. CDR3 coding DNA: TGTGCCAGTAGTAGACAGGGTTCTAACGAGCAGTACTTC. Looking up the rest from reference TRBV19 and TRBJ2-7 gives the full variable domain: DGGITQSPKYLFRKEGQNVTLSCEQNLNHDAMYWYRQDPGQGLRLIYYSQIVNDFQKGDIAEGYSVSREKKESFPLTVTSAQKNPTAFYLCASSRQGSNEQYFGPGTRLTVT.